This TCR beta chain emerged from a study of T-cell reconstitution after alpha-beta-depleted transplantation in children. As it was prepared, the TCRbeta library received unique molecular identifiers. Each CDR3 protein gets one entry after TCRdb re-called the PCR reads with MiXCR. This table has approximately 100,000 distinct CDR3 sequences, 12% appearing once. The V gene end was trimmed by 4 bases and the J gene end by 7 bases; junction bases not matched to a gene: 5. The CDR3 spans 15 residues. CDR1 and CDR2 (germline): SGHTA, FQGNSA. This clonotype was seen ten or more times. The receptor was isolated from a human donor who donated a stem cell graft to a child with inherited bone marrow failure. The chain has TRBV7-2 and TRBJ2-1; 12 nucleotides align to TRBD1. The sequences come from PBMCs from the stem cell graft donor, collected from the stem cell graft. CDR3 bases: TGTGCCAGCAGCTCCCGGGACAGGGGGCGGAATGAGCAGTTCTTC. Its translation is CASSSRDRGRNEQFF.